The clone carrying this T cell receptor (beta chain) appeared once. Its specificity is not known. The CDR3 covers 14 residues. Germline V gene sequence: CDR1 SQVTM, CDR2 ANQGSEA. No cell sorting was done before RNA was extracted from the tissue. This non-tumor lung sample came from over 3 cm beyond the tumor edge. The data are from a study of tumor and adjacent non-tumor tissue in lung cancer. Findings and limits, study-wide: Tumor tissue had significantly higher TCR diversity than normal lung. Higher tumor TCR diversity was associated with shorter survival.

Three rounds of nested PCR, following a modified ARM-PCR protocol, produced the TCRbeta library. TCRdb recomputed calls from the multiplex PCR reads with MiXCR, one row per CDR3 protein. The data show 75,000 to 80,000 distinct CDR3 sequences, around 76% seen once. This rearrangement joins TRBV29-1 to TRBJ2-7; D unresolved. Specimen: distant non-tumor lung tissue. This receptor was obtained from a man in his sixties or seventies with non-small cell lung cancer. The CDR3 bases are TGCAGAGTCAGCGAAATGGCCTGCGGTGGGATGCAGTACTTC. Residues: CRVSEMACGGMQYF.